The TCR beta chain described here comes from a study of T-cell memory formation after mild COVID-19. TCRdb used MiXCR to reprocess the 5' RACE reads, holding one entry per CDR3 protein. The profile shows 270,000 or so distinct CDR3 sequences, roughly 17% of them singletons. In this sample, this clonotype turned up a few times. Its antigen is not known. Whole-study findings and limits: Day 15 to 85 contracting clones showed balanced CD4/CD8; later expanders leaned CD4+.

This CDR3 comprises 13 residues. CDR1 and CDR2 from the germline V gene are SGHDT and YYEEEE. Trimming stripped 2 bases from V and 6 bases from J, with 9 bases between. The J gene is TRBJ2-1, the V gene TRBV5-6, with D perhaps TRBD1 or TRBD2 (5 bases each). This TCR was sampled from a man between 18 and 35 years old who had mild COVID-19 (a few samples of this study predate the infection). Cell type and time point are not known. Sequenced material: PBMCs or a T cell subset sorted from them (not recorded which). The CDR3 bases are TGTGCCAGCAGCTTCGGGGCTCCCAATGAGCAGTTCTTC. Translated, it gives CASSFGAPNEQFF.